This T cell receptor (beta chain) was captured in a study of cytomegalovirus exposure and HLA in healthy donors. 60 Vbeta and 13 Jbeta primers were used in PCR. Clones were sequenced by immunoSEQ multiplex PCR, and TCRdb holds only the in-frame ones, with some missing. The repertoire consists of some 110,000 clones, with about four fifths occurring once and the leading ten covering under 5%. This CDR3 region has 16 residues. Germline loops: CDR1 LNHDA, CDR2 SQIVND (reference sequence). V was clipped by 4 bases and J by 0 bases; unmatched bases: 7. Input material: PBMCs. The source is a woman younger than 45 in good health and CMV-seronegative. This sequence joins TRBV19 and TRBJ2-3; the match to TRBD1 covers 7 bases. The DNA for the CDR3 is TGTGCCAGTAGTACACGACAGGGTCTTAGCACAGATACGCAGTATTTT. Translating it yields CASSTRQGLSTDTQYF.